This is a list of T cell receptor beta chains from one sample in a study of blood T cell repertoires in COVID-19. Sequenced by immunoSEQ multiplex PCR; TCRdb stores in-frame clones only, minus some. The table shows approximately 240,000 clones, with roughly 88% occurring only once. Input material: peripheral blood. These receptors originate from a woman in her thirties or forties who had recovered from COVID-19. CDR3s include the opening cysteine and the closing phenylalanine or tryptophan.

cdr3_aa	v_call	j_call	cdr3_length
CASSYSGSTEAFF	TRBV6-2/TRBV6-3	TRBJ1-1	13
CASGTGPGLAGSSYEQYF	TRBV12-5	TRBJ2-7	18
CASSLRHLRTYEQYF	TRBV2	TRBJ2-7	15
CASSPSTDTQYF	TRBV19	TRBJ2-3	12
CASSEVGQGAEAFF	TRBV6-1	TRBJ1-1	14
CASSPRGRGKDQPQHF	TRBV6-6	TRBJ1-5	16
CASSYSSSEAFF	TRBV6-2/TRBV6-3	TRBJ1-1	12
CASSSSSGGFYFEQYF	TRBV7-2	TRBJ2-7	16
CAWSDGQGPYEQYF	TRBV30	TRBJ2-7	14
CASSLLSSGGADTQYF	TRBV27	TRBJ2-3	16
CASSLGGDNEQFF	TRBV12-3/TRBV12-4	TRBJ2-1	13
CASGLSRRKDRAYSGNTIYF	TRBV12-5	TRBJ1-3	20
CASSQATGGFNEQFF	TRBV3-1/TRBV3-2	TRBJ2-1	15
CASSVGLAVEQFF	TRBV9	TRBJ2-1	13
CASRNLGGEGQPQHF	TRBV2	TRBJ1-5	15
CASSQQGDSPLHF	TRBV4-3	TRBJ1-6	13
CASSYSLQRINEKLFF	TRBV6-5	TRBJ1-4	16
CASSDRKEQGSVAPLHF	TRBV6-4	TRBJ1-6	17
CASSPAGTSSTDTQYF	TRBV18	TRBJ2-3	16
CATTRLPSGVGTDTQYF	TRBV19	TRBJ2-3	17
CASSPQSTGTGGTGELFF	TRBV18	TRBJ2-2	18
CASRLAGSIQETQYF	TRBV6-6	TRBJ2-5	15
CASSLIGELFF	TRBV7-2	TRBJ2-2	11
CASSYPGQPQHF	TRBV6-5	TRBJ1-5	12
CAISESGPGYDEQYF	TRBV10-3	TRBJ2-7	15
CASSLRSQGQGSTDTQYF	TRBV27	TRBJ2-3	18
CASIFDRTSISDEQYF	TRBV6-6	TRBJ2-7	16
CASSLVTGGRSPLHF	TRBV28	TRBJ1-6	15
CASSQDSGEAFF	TRBV14	TRBJ1-1	12
CASSVDRNYGYTF	TRBV5-6	TRBJ1-2	13
CASSTKNRDEQYF	TRBV5-4	TRBJ2-7	13
CASSDAASGANVLTF	TRBV6-4	TRBJ2-6	15
CASSLASGNEQYF	TRBV5-1	TRBJ2-7	13
CASSYGTGSGNTIYF	TRBV6-5	TRBJ1-3	15
CASSVTQGQGTGELFF	TRBV5-1	TRBJ2-2	16
CASSLGEGYGYTF	TRBV7-3	TRBJ1-2	13
CASSGALNQPQHF	TRBV4-3	TRBJ1-5	13